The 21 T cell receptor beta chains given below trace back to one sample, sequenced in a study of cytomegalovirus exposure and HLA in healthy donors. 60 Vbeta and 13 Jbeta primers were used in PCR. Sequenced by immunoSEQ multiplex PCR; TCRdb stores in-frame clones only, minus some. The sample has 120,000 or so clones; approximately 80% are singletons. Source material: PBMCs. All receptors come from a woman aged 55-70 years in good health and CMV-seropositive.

CDR3 in DNA: TGCAGCGTTGAACTCGGGACAGGGGCTCGGGGCTACACCTTC. Its translation is CSVELGTGARGYTF. The V gene is TRBV29-1, the J gene TRBJ1-2; 10 positions agree with TRBD1. Looked up from germline, CDR1 is SQVTM and CDR2 is ANQGSEA. V shed 2 bases, J shed 8 bases, and the junction held 8 bases outside the gene matches. This CDR3 region has 14 residues.

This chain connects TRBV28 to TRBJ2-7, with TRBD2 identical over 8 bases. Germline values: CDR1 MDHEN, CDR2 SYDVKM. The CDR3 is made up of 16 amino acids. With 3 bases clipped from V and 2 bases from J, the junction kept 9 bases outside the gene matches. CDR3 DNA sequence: TGTGCCAGCAGTTTCTACGGACTAGCCGACCCCTACGAGCAGTACTTC. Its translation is CASSFYGLADPYEQYF.

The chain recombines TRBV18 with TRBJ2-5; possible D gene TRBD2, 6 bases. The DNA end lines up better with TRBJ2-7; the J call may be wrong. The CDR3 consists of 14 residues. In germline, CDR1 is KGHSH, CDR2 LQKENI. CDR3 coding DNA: TGTGCCAGCTCTCCCTCGGAGGGTCGGGGCGAGCAGTACTTC. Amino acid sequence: CASSPSEGRGEQYF.

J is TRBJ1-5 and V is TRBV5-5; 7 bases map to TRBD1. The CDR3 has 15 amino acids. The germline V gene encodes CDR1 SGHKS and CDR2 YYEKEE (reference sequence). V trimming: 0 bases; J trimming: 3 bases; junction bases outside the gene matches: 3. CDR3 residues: CASSLVGGVNQPQHF. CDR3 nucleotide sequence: TGTGCCAGCAGCTTGGTAGGGGGCGTCAATCAGCCCCAGCATTTT.

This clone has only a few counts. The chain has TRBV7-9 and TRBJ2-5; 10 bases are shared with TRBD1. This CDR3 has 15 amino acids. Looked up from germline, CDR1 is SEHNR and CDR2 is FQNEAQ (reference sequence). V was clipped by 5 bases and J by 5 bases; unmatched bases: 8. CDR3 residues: CASSDRLDRGETQYF. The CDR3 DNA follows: TGTGCCAGCAGCGACCGTCTGGACAGGGGGGAGACCCAGTACTTC. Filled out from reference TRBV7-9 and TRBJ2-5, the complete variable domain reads DTGVSQNPRHKITKRGQNVTFRCDPISEHNRLYWYRQTLGQGPEFLTYFQNEAQLEKSRLLSDRFSAERPKGSFSTLEIQRTEQGDSAMYLCASSDRLDRGETQYFGPGTRLLVL.

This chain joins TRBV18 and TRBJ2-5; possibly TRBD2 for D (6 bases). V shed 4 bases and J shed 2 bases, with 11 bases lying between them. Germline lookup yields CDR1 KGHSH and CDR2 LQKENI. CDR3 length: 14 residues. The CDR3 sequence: CASSRSGTQETQYF. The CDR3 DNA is TGTGCCAGCTCACGATCCGGGACTCAAGAGACCCAGTACTTC.

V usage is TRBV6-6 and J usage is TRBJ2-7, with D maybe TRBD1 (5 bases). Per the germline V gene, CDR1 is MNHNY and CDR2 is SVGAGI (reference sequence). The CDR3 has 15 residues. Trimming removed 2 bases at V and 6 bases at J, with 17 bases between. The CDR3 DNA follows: TGTGCCAGCAGTTACGAAGGCCATGACAGAGCCGAGCAGTACTTC. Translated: CASSYEGHDRAEQYF.

The CDR3, as DNA: TGTGCCAGCAGTTTAAGGGGGTTCAATGAGCAGTTCTTC. Translation: CASSLRGFNEQFF. V and J are TRBV28 and TRBJ2-1; D may be TRBD1 (6 bases). V gave up 2 bases and J gave up 6 bases, with 8 bases separating them. Germline V lookup: CDR1 MDHEN, CDR2 SYDVKM. The CDR3 runs to 13 residues. Filled out from reference TRBV28 and TRBJ2-1, the complete variable domain reads DVKVTQSSRYLVKRTGEKVFLECVQDMDHENMFWYRQDPGLGLRLIYFSYDVKMKEKGDIPEGYSVSREKKERFSLILESASTNQTSMYLCASSLRGFNEQFFGPGTRLTVL.

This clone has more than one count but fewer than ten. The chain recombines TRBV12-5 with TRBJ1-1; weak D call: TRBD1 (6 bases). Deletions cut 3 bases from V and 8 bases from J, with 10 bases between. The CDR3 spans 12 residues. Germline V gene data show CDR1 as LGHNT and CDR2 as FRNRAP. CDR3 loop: CASGFLRGEAFF. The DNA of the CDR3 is TGTGCTAGTGGTTTCCTCAGGGGCGAAGCTTTCTTT.

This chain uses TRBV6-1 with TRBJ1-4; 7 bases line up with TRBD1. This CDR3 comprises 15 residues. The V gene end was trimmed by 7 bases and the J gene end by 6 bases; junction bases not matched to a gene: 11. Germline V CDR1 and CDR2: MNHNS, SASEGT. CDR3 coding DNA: TGTGCCAGCACCGATGGAGGGGGCGGGTATGAAAAACTGTTTTTT. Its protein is CASTDGGGGYEKLFF.

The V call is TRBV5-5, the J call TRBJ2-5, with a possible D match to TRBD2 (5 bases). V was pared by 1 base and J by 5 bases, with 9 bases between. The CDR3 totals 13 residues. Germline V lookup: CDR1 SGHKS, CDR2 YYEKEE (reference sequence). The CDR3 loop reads CASSLPRRETQYF. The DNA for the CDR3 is TGTGCCAGCAGCTTGCCGCGGAGGGAGACCCAGTACTTC. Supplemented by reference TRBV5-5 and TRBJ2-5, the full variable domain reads DAGVTQSPTHLIKTRGQQVTLRCSPISGHKSVSWYQQVLGQGPQFIFQYYEKEERGRGNFPDRFSARQFPNYSSELNVNALLLGDSALYLCASSLPRRETQYFGPGTRLLVL.

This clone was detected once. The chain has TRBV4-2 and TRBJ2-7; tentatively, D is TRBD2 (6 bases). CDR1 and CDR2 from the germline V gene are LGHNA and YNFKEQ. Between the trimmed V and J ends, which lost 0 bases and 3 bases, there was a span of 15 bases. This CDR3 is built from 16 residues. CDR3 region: CASSQDSGGNSYEQYF. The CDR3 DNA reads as TGTGCCAGCAGCCAAGACTCCGGCGGGAATAGCTACGAGCAGTACTTC.

CDR3 bases: TGTGCCAGCAGTGTCCAGGGTTTACAAGAGACCCAGTACTTC. Its protein product is CASSVQGLQETQYF. V and J are TRBV2 and TRBJ2-5; perhaps TRBD1 as D (5 bases). The CDR3 is 14 amino acids. Germline CDR1 and CDR2: SNHLY and FYNNEI. V was cut by 4 bases and J by 2 bases, with 11 bases left in between.

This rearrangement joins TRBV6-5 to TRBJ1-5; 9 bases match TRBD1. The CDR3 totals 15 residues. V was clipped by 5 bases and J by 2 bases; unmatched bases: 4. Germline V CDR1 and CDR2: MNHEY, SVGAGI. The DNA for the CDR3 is TGTGCCAGCAGTCCCCGGGACAGGGGCAATCAGCCCCAGCATTTT. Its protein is CASSPRDRGNQPQHF.

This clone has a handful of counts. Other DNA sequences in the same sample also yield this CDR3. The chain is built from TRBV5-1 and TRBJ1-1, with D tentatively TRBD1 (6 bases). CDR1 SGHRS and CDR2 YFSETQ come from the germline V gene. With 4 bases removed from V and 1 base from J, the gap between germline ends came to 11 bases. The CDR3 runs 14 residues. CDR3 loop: CASSQGSANTEAFF. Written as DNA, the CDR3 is TGCGCCAGCAGCCAGGGGAGTGCGAACACTGAAGCTTTCTTT.

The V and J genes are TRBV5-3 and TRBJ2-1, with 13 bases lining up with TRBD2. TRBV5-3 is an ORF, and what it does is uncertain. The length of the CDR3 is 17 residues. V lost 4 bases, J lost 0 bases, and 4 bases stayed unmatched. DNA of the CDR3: TGTGCCAGAAGCGGGACTAGCGGGATGACCTCCTACAATGAGCAGTTCTTC. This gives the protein CARSGTSGMTSYNEQFF.

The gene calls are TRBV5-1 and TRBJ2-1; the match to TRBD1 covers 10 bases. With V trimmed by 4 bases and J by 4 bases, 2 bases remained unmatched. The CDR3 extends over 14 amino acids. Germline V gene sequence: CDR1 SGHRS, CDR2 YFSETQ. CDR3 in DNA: TGCGCCAGCAGCCGGGACAGGGGATACAATGAGCAGTTCTTC. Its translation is CASSRDRGYNEQFF.

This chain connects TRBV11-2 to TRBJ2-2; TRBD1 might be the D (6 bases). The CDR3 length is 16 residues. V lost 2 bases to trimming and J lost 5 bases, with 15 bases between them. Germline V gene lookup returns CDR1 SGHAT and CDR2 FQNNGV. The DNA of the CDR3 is TGTGCCAGCAGCTTAAGCAGGGGCCTCGATACCGGGGAGCTGTTTTTT. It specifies CASSLSRGLDTGELFF.

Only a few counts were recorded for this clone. DNA for the CDR3: TGTGCCACCAGACTAGCGGGAGGGGATGAGCAGTTCTTC. Translated, it gives CATRLAGGDEQFF. The chain links TRBV7-9 to TRBJ2-1; 14 bases are a match to TRBD2. The CDR3 consists of 13 residues. V shed 10 bases, J shed 8 bases, and the junction held 4 bases outside the gene matches. The germline gives CDR1 SEHNR, CDR2 FQNEAQ (reference sequence).

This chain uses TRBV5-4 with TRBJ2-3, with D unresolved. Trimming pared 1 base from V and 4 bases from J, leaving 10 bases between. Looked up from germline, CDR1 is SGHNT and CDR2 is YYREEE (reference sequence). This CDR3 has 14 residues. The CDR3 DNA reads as TGTGCCAGCAGCTTGCTTGGAGCAGCAGATACGCAGTATTTT. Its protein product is CASSLLGAADTQYF.

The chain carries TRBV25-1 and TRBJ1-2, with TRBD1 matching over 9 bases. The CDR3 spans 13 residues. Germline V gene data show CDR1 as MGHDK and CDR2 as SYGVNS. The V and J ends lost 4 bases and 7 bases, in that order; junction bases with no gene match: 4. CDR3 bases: TGTGCCAGCAGTGGGACAGGGGCGATTGGCTACACCTTC. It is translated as CASSGTGAIGYTF.